This T cell receptor (beta chain) was obtained from a study of shared clonotypes between healthy human individuals. V shed 8 bases and J 3 bases; nucleotides not matched to a gene: 15. The CDR3 has 16 amino acids. The V gene's germline CDR1 is SQVTM and CDR2 ANQGSEA. The assay was immunoSEQ multiplex PCR, and TCRdb's table has in-frame clones only and misses some. This sample carries 2.5 million or so clones, approximately 92% of them seen once, and the ten largest clones take under 0.15%. The sequencing input was naive CD4+ T cells sorted from blood. The sample's subset: CD45RA+ positively selected. The V gene is TRBV29-1, the J gene TRBJ2-3; TRBD1 aligns across 9 bases. The TCR comes from a man aged 18 to 35 in good health. The CDR3 here is CSLNTWTGAGTDTQYF. The DNA of the CDR3 is TGCAGCCTTAATACCTGGACAGGGGCCGGAACAGATACGCAGTATTTT.